This entry lists 15 T cell receptor beta chains sequenced from one sample in a study of OX40 agonist ivuxolimab in advanced cancers. The method was immunoSEQ multiplex PCR; TCRdb's version includes in-frame clones alone and lacks a portion of them. Of some 130,000 clones listed, roughly 91% are singletons. The sample consisted of CD4+ or CD8+ T cells sorted from blood, taken in a trial of the OX40 agonist ivuxolimab. The receptors come from an adult with an advanced solid tumor such as melanoma, head and neck, liver or kidney cancer.

The chain combines TRBV27 with TRBJ2-3; TRBD2 aligns across 15 bases. The CDR3 consists of 18 residues. CDR1 and CDR2 (germline): MNHEY, SMNVEV (reference sequence). V lost 3 bases, J lost 1 base, and 5 bases stayed unmatched. The CDR3 loop is CASSFRTSGRGGTDTQYF. In DNA form, the CDR3 reads TGTGCCAGCAGTTTCCGGACTAGCGGGAGGGGAGGCACAGATACGCAGTATTTT.

The rearrangement links TRBV29-1 to TRBJ1-5; a possible D gene is TRBD1 (5 bases). This CDR3 comprises 15 residues. CDR1 and CDR2 from the germline V gene are SQVTM and ANQGSEA. Trimming pared 4 bases from V and 1 base from J, leaving 14 bases between. The CDR3 nucleotides are TGCAGCGTTGGTGTGGGGGGAGGGAGCAATCAGCCCCAGCATTTT. The encoded protein is CSVGVGGGSNQPQHF. Using reference TRBV29-1 and TRBJ1-5 for the parts outside the CDR3, the full variable domain is SAVISQKPSRDICQRGTSLTIQCQVDSQVTMMFWYRQQPGQSLTLIATANQGSEATYESGFVIDKFPISRPNLTFSTLTVSNMSPEDSSIYLCSVGVGGGSNQPQHFGDGTRLSIL.

This chain uses TRBV5-4 with TRBJ1-1; D is uncertain. This CDR3 contains 17 residues. Germline-derived CDR1 and CDR2 are SGHNT and YYREEE (reference sequence). V was clipped by 4 bases and J by 1 base, with 20 bases between them. The CDR3 reads CASSRKFYIGSNTEAFF. CDR3 in DNA: TGTGCCAGCAGCCGTAAATTTTATATTGGCTCGAACACTGAAGCTTTCTTT.

The CDR3 sequence is CASSPRLMQYF. CDR3 in DNA: TGTGCCAGCAGCCCCCGACTAATGCAGTACTTC. The J gene is TRBJ2-7, the V gene TRBV2; TRBD2 might be the D (5 bases). Trimming took off 6 bases at V and 9 bases at J, with 12 bases between the two ends. The CDR3 length is 11 residues. The V gene's germline CDR1 is SNHLY and CDR2 FYNNEI.

The chain uses TRBV7-9 and TRBJ2-3, with TRBD1 matching 8 bases. CDR3 length equals 16 residues. Per the germline V gene, CDR1 is SEHNR and CDR2 is FQNEAQ (reference sequence). The ends lost 1 base at V and 3 bases at J; junction bases unmatched: 6. The CDR3: CASSLGVRGQTDTQYF. CDR3 sequence (DNA): TGTGCCAGCAGCTTAGGGGTCAGGGGGCAAACAGATACGCAGTATTTT.

This clone was detected once. The chain couples TRBV27 to TRBJ1-2, with no clear D. Germline CDR1 reads MNHEY; CDR2 reads SMNVEV (reference sequence). The CDR3 covers 14 residues. Trimming left V 2 bases short and J 2 bases short, with 9 bases between. This chain's CDR3 is CASSLEAYNYGYTF. CDR3 coding DNA: TGTGCCAGCAGTTTAGAAGCATACAACTATGGCTACACCTTC.

The genes are TRBV18 and TRBJ2-7, with unresolved D. The CDR3 totals 12 residues. Germline loops: CDR1 KGHSH, CDR2 LQKENI. Trimming pared 5 bases from V and 7 bases from J, leaving 12 bases between. CDR3 in amino acids: CASSRTDGEQYF. The CDR3 DNA reads as TGTGCCAGCTCAAGGACGGACGGGGAGCAGTACTTC.

J is TRBJ2-7 and V is TRBV4-1; 10 bases are shared with TRBD2. The CDR3 has 19 amino acids. The V gene's germline CDR1 is MGHRA and CDR2 YSYEKL. Trimming removed 4 bases from V and 0 bases from J; junction bases left unmatched: 15. This chain's CDR3 is CASSRNLLAGIINSYEQYF. The CDR3 nucleotides are TGCGCCAGCAGCCGAAACCTACTAGCGGGGATTATCAACTCCTACGAGCAGTACTTC.

The rearrangement uses TRBV30 and TRBJ1-2; D call uncertain. Germline V gene sequence: CDR1 GTSNPN, CDR2 SVGIG (reference sequence). This CDR3 has 15 residues. V was trimmed by 2 bases and J by 3 bases, leaving 16 bases between them. The CDR3 coding sequence is TGTGCCTGGAGTCGACCGGCTCAAATGGACTATGGCTACACCTTC. It encodes CAWSRPAQMDYGYTF.

The V call is TRBV4-3, the J call TRBJ1-5; TRBD1 agrees at 7 bases. Unmatched junction bases numbered 12, after V lost 2 bases and J lost 5 bases. This CDR3 comprises 17 residues. Germline loops: CDR1 LGHNA, CDR2 YSLEER. The DNA of the CDR3 is TGCGCCAGCAGCCAACGCATCGACAGGGCGAAGGATCAGCCCCAGCATTTT. This gives the protein CASSQRIDRAKDQPQHF.

The chain recombines TRBV2 with TRBJ2-1; D is ambiguous. Germline CDR1 SNHLY, CDR2 FYNNEI. CDR3 size: 11 residues. V was cut by 5 bases and J by 7 bases, with 6 bases left in between. CDR3 nucleotides: TGTGCCAGCAGTCCCCGGAATGAGCAGTTCTTC. This gives the protein CASSPRNEQFF. Supplemented by reference TRBV2 and TRBJ2-1, the full variable domain reads EPEVTQTPSHQVTQMGQEVILRCVPISNHLYFYWYRQILGQKVEFLVSFYNNEISEKSEIFDDQFSVERPDGSNFTLKIRSTKLEDSAMYFCASSPRNEQFFGPGTRLTVL.

The rearrangement links TRBV18 to TRBJ2-3; 7 positions match TRBD2. There are 15 residues in the CDR3. Germline values: CDR1 KGHSH, CDR2 LQKENI. V was pared by 3 bases and J by 0 bases, with 3 bases of the junction left unmatched. The chain's CDR3 is CASSPSSGSTDTQYF. The CDR3, as DNA: TGTGCCAGCTCACCTTCTAGCGGTAGCACAGATACGCAGTATTTT.

The rearrangement joins TRBV30 to TRBJ1-5; 11 nucleotides agree with TRBD1. This CDR3 has 17 amino acids. J gave up 5 bases and V 2 bases, and 11 bases lay outside the gene matches. Germline CDR1 is GTSNPN and CDR2 is SVGIG (reference sequence). CDR3 in amino acids: CAWSPGQGALSDQPQHF. CDR3 bases: TGTGCCTGGAGTCCTGGACAGGGGGCTTTATCAGATCAGCCCCAGCATTTT.

This clone appeared a single time. The V gene is TRBV9, the J gene TRBJ2-7, with a tentative D call TRBD2 (5 bases). This CDR3 is 15 amino acids long. Trimming pared 1 base from V and 7 bases from J, leaving 18 bases between. Germline V lookup: CDR1 SGDLS, CDR2 YYNGEE. CDR3 sequence: CASSVSMSEGGEQYF. The CDR3 nucleotides are TGTGCCAGCAGCGTATCTATGAGTGAGGGCGGTGAGCAGTACTTC.

The chain has TRBV6-6 and TRBJ2-2; 11 bases map to TRBD2. After removal of 7 bases from V and 6 bases from J, the junction contained 7 bases not matched to a gene. Germline CDR1 and CDR2: MNHNY and SVGAGI (reference sequence). The CDR3 is 15 residues long. CDR3 bases: TGTGCCAGCAAAGAGACTAGCGGGAAGTCCGGGGAGCTGTTTTTT. It encodes CASKETSGKSGELFF.